The 25 T cell receptor beta chains below come from one sample, sequenced in a study of blood T cell repertoires in COVID-19 (dated by TCRdb to about 2020). The library was obtained by the immunoSEQ multiplex PCR assay. TCRdb took over this immuneACCESS table, retaining in-frame rearrangements with V and J assigned. Such tables are incomplete; in checked studies, under half of the missing clones stem from an unresolved V gene, and the remainder is unexplained. The sample table shows more than 250,000 clones, and about 89% are seen once. About 2.7% of the sample is held by the ten biggest clonotypes. The specimen was PBMCs or T cells enriched from blood (not recorded which). These receptors came from a woman between 18 and 29 years old who had recovered from COVID-19.

The chain couples TRBV9 to TRBJ1-1; no clear D. Trimming pared 0 bases from V and 4 bases from J, leaving 10 bases between. Germline values: CDR1 SGDLS, CDR2 YYNGEE. The CDR3 has 14 residues. The CDR3 loop is CASSVGPSSTEAFF. In DNA form, the CDR3 reads TGTGCCAGCAGCGTAGGTCCGAGTAGCACTGAAGCTTTCTTT.

The J gene is TRBJ2-1, the V gene TRBV28; D is perhaps TRBD1 (5 bases). Germline CDR1 is MDHEN and CDR2 is SYDVKM. This CDR3 comprises 15 residues. Trimming pared 8 bases from V and 5 bases from J, leaving 19 bases between. CDR3 loop: CASSPKGQVDNEQFF. CDR3 nucleotides: TGTGCCAGCTCCCCTAAGGGGCAGGTGGACAATGAGCAGTTCTTC.

The chain has TRBV15 and TRBJ2-7, with 9 bases aligning to TRBD2. Germline values: CDR1 LNHNV, CDR2 YYDKDF (reference sequence). The ends lost 1 base at V and 2 bases at J; junction bases unmatched: 6. There are 16 residues in the CDR3. The CDR3 DNA is TGTGCCACCAGCAGAGTCGTCAGCGGGAGGACCTACGAGCAGTACTTC. This codes for CATSRVVSGRTYEQYF.

The V gene is TRBV6-5, the J gene TRBJ2-2; D may be TRBD1 (5 bases). Germline values: CDR1 MNHEY, CDR2 SVGAGI. V lost 0 bases and J 7 bases, leaving 12 bases between the germline ends. The CDR3 is 15 amino acids. The CDR3: CASSYSETVIGELFF. CDR3 DNA sequence: TGTGCCAGCAGTTACTCGGAGACAGTCATCGGGGAGCTGTTTTTT.

This clone was counted between two and nine times. V usage is TRBV7-9 and J usage is TRBJ1-1; TRBD1 agrees at 9 bases. CDR1 SEHNR and CDR2 FQNEAQ come from the germline V gene (reference sequence). The CDR3 totals 14 residues. V lost 5 bases to trimming and J lost 5 bases; unmatched junction nucleotides: 6. This CDR3 reads CASSPGQGITEAFF. DNA of the CDR3: TGTGCCAGCAGCCCAGGACAGGGGATAACTGAAGCTTTCTTT.

In the case of this clone: One end of the junction varies from germline; a read error may be responsible. The chain employs TRBV12-5 and TRBJ1-3; 8 bases map to TRBD1. The germline CDR1 and CDR2 sequences are LGHNT and FRNRAP. CDR3 length equals 12 residues. CDR3 DNA sequence: TGTGCTAGTGGTTTGCTATCAGAGGACAGGGTCTTT. This gives the protein CASGLLSEDRVF.

The chain combines TRBV30 with TRBJ2-7; 9 bases map to TRBD2. There are 15 residues in the CDR3. With V trimmed by 2 bases and J by 3 bases, 8 bases remained unmatched. Germline V gene lookup returns CDR1 GTSNPN and CDR2 SVGIG (reference sequence). The CDR3 nucleotides are TGTGCCTGGAGTTCAGGGCTAGCGGGGTACTACGAGCAGTACTTC. It specifies CAWSSGLAGYYEQYF.

This chain links TRBV7-9 with TRBJ1-3; TRBD1 aligns across 8 bases. Germline V gives CDR1 SEHNR, CDR2 FQNEAQ (reference sequence). V lost 8 bases and J lost 0; bases outside the gene matches: 9. CDR3 length: 16 residues. The CDR3: CASCTGGPYSGNTIYF. CDR3 DNA sequence: TGTGCCAGCTGCACAGGGGGGCCCTACTCTGGAAACACCATATATTTT.

The chain joins TRBV9 to TRBJ2-2; 14 nucleotides agree with TRBD2. V was clipped by 3 bases and J by 4 bases; unmatched bases: 8. Germline V gene data show CDR1 as SGDLS and CDR2 as YYNGEE. The CDR3 extends over 18 amino acids. CDR3 nucleotides: TGTGCCAGCAGCGAACGACTAGCGGGAGGGCCAGGCACCGGGGAGCTGTTTTTT. Translation gives CASSERLAGGPGTGELFF.

This chain uses TRBV29-1 with TRBJ2-3; 7 bases are a match to TRBD2. Germline assignment: CDR1 SQVTM and CDR2 ANQGSEA. The CDR3 runs to 15 residues. V trimming: 8 bases; J trimming: 2 bases; junction bases outside the gene matches: 13. The CDR3 region is CSLTDAGLTTDTQYF. The CDR3 DNA follows: TGCAGCTTAACAGACGCGGGACTAACCACAGATACGCAGTATTTT.

The V and J genes are TRBV29-1 and TRBJ1-1, with TRBD1 matching over 8 bases. Germline CDR1 SQVTM, CDR2 ANQGSEA. The CDR3 contains 12 residues. Trimming at V came to 7 bases and at J to 1 base, leaving 2 bases not matched to a gene. The DNA of the CDR3 is TGCAGCGCCGGGACAGGGAACACTGAAGCTTTCTTT. This encodes CSAGTGNTEAFF.

In its sample, this clone was seen once. The V and J genes are TRBV5-1 and TRBJ2-1, with TRBD2 identical over 9 bases. CDR3 length: 16 residues. V lost 0 bases and J lost 8; bases outside the gene matches: 9. Germline V lookup: CDR1 SGHRS, CDR2 YFSETQ. This CDR3 is CASSLVAGGPQDEQFF. The CDR3 nucleotides read TGCGCCAGCAGCTTGGTGGCGGGAGGGCCGCAGGATGAGCAGTTCTTC.

The CDR3 DNA is TGTGCCAGCAGTTTATTTGGCGGAGATACGCAGTATTTT. This translates into CASSLFGGDTQYF. The chain employs TRBV12-3 or TRBV12-4 and TRBJ2-3; D unclear. CDR3 length equals 13 residues. V shed 2 bases and J shed 5 bases, with 8 bases lying between them.

In its sample, this clone was seen once. The V and J genes are TRBV7-6 and TRBJ2-1, with D unresolved. The CDR3 contains 13 residues. V lost 1 base and J 5 bases, leaving 6 bases between the germline ends. CDR1 and CDR2 from the germline V gene are SGHVS and FNYEAQ. The DNA for the CDR3 is TGTGCCAGCAGCTTAGACAGAAACAATGAGCAGTTCTTC. This codes for CASSLDRNNEQFF.

This rearrangement joins TRBV7-9 to TRBJ2-7, with 7 bases matching TRBD1. The germline gives CDR1 SEHNR, CDR2 FQNEAQ (reference sequence). CDR3 size: 15 residues. V lost 5 bases to trimming and J lost 0 bases; unmatched junction nucleotides: 7. The CDR3 is CASSRQGYSSYEQYF. DNA of the CDR3: TGTGCCAGCAGCAGACAGGGATATAGCTCCTACGAGCAGTACTTC.

This clone was found once. The rearrangement uses TRBV2 and TRBJ2-7; 7 bases fit TRBD1. J gave up 6 bases and V 7 bases, and 18 bases lay outside the gene matches. There are 16 residues in the CDR3. Germline CDR1 reads SNHLY; CDR2 reads FYNNEI. CDR3 nucleotides: TGTGCCAGCACCGAAAAACGATTGACAGGGTCGGGCGAGCAGTACTTC. Its protein is CASTEKRLTGSGEQYF.

The J gene is TRBJ2-7, the V gene TRBV5-4; 9 bases line up with TRBD2. This CDR3 spans 17 amino acids. In germline, CDR1 is SGHNT, CDR2 YYREEE (reference sequence). The V gene end was trimmed by 0 bases and the J gene end by 4 bases; junction bases not matched to a gene: 11. The CDR3 region is CASSLASGGRAQYEQYF. The CDR3 bases are TGTGCCAGCAGCTTGGCCTCGGGCGGGAGGGCCCAGTACGAGCAGTACTTC.

This clone was counted at least ten times. The chain recombines TRBV7-2 with TRBJ1-3; D not certain. The germline V and J ends were trimmed by 5 bases and 4 bases, with 15 bases remaining between them. This CDR3 comprises 15 residues. CDR1 SGHTA and CDR2 FQGNSA come from the germline V gene. The CDR3 here is CASSMEQNLGNTIYF. The CDR3 DNA sequence: TGTGCCAGCAGCATGGAACAGAACCTAGGAAACACCATATATTTT.

In its sample, this clone was seen a few times. The chain joins TRBV9 to TRBJ1-6, with TRBD1 matching over 8 bases. V dropped 1 base and J dropped 12; count of bases not matched to a gene: 3. CDR1 and CDR2 (germline): SGDLS, YYNGEE. This CDR3 spans 13 amino acids. CDR3 nucleotide sequence: TGTGCCAGCAGCGTAACAGGGGGGAGACCCCTCCACTTT. This translates into CASSVTGGRPLHF.

The J gene is TRBJ2-2, the V gene TRBV19, with TRBD1 matching over 7 bases. Unmatched junction bases numbered 5, after V lost 7 bases and J lost 3 bases. The CDR3 runs 14 residues. Germline V gene sequence: CDR1 LNHDA, CDR2 SQIVND (reference sequence). The CDR3 coding sequence is TGTGCCAGTAAGCGGCAGGGGGACACCGGGGAGCTGTTTTTT. This sequence encodes CASKRQGDTGELFF.

V is TRBV5-1 and J is TRBJ2-4; no definite D call. The CDR3 sequence is 15 residues long. The V gene lost 3 bases and the J gene lost 0 bases, with 10 bases spanning the gap. CDR1 SGHRS and CDR2 YFSETQ come from the germline V gene. The CDR3 sequence: CASSYQSGAKNIQYF. The CDR3 DNA sequence: TGCGCCAGCAGCTACCAATCGGGAGCCAAAAACATTCAGTACTTC.

The chain has TRBV4-3 and TRBJ2-7, with 8 nucleotides matching TRBD1. The CDR3 length is 16 residues. Germline CDR1 and CDR2: LGHNA and YSLEER. V shed 3 bases, J shed 0 bases, and the junction held 7 bases outside the gene matches. CDR3 in amino acids: CASSHAWDRSSYEQYF. The CDR3 DNA reads as TGCGCCAGCAGCCATGCCTGGGACAGGAGCTCCTACGAGCAGTACTTC.

The CDR3 spells CASSLGQGYEQYF. The CDR3, as DNA: TGCGCCAGCAGCTTGGGACAGGGTTACGAGCAGTACTTC. V gene TRBV4-3 combines with J gene TRBJ2-7; 9 positions match TRBD1. CDR3 size: 13 residues. Germline trimming cut 5 bases from V and 4 bases from J; bases unmatched to any gene: 3. The germline V gene has CDR1 LGHNA and CDR2 YSLEER.

The rearrangement uses TRBV10-1 and TRBJ2-1; 7 bases match TRBD2. The CDR3 contains 16 residues. The V gene's germline CDR1 is WNHNN and CDR2 SYGVQD (reference sequence). Losses at the gene ends were 6 bases for V and 8 bases for J; bases not matched to a gene: 16. This CDR3 is CASSLTSSEGKDEQFF. The CDR3 DNA reads as TGCGCCAGCAGCCTGACTAGCTCAGAGGGAAAAGATGAGCAGTTCTTC.

The chain couples TRBV7-9 to TRBJ2-1, with a tentative D call TRBD1 (6 bases). V was clipped by 5 bases and J by 9 bases, with 26 bases between them. Germline lookup yields CDR1 SEHNR and CDR2 FQNEAQ (reference sequence). This CDR3 has 17 amino acids. The CDR3 nucleotides are TGTGCCAGCAGCCTAATACCCCGGGACACGAATAACCCTGAGCAGTTCTTC. It encodes CASSLIPRDTNNPEQFF.